This T cell receptor beta chain was observed in a study of blood T cells in healthy people across ages. With a J-beta primer mix and a sample-barcoded 5' primer, a second PCR ran about 7 to 12 cycles. TCRdb re-called the 5' RACE reads through MiXCR, storing one row per CDR3 protein. The data contain 1.4 million or so distinct CDR3 sequences, approximately 39% of them singletons. CDR1 and CDR2 (germline): GTSNPN, SVGIG (reference sequence). Trimming took 1 base from V and 6 from J; bases not matched to a gene: 3. CDR3 length equals 15 residues. This chain joins TRBV30 and TRBJ2-1, with 13 bases lining up with TRBD2. The material sequenced was blood. This clonotype was sampled from a woman aged 18-35 years in good health. The CDR3 DNA sequence: TGTGCCTGGAGTGGGGGACTAGCGGGGATCAATGAGCAGTTCTTC. This sequence encodes CAWSGGLAGINEQFF.